Listed below are T cell receptor beta chains from one sample, sequenced in a study of OX40 agonist ivuxolimab in advanced cancers. This table comes from immunoSEQ multiplex PCR, and its TCRdb copy is limited to in-frame clones, with some not included. The sample comprises about 73,000 clones, about 81% of which are singletons, and approximately 2.6% rests with the top ten. Sequenced here: CD4+ or CD8+ T cells sorted from blood, sampled in a trial of the OX40 agonist ivuxolimab. All receptors derive from an adult with an advanced solid tumor such as melanoma, head and neck, liver or kidney cancer. Each CDR3 is given with its conserved first and last residue. D genes are given only for firm matches. Clone size appears in some rows only: once, few, many, or a class for an expanded clone.

V	J	D	size	CDR3	DNA
TRBV29-1	TRBJ2-4	TRBD2	NA	CSVVDSGSNIQYF	TGCAGCGTTGTGGATAGCGGGAGCAACATTCAGTACTTC
TRBV6-1	TRBJ2-7	TRBD2	once	CASTTSGSQYEQYF	TGTGCCAGCACTACTAGCGGGAGTCAGTACGAGCAGTACTTC
TRBV30	TRBJ2-3	NA	NA	CAWSRGTDTQYF	TGTGCCTGGAGTCGGGGTACAGATACGCAGTATTTT
TRBV9	TRBJ1-5	NA	NA	CASSDNPFEGRSNQPQHF	TGTGCCAGCAGCGATAACCCCTTTGAGGGCCGCAGCAATCAGCCCCAGCATTTT
TRBV18	TRBJ2-1	NA	NA	CASTAGSSYNEQFF	TGTGCCAGCACAGCCGGGAGCTCCTACAATGAGCAGTTCTTC
TRBV19	TRBJ1-2	NA	once	CASSKDVRYRYGYTF	TGTGCCAGTAGTAAGGACGTGAGGTACCGCTATGGCTACACCTTC
TRBV5-1	TRBJ1-3	NA	once	CASSYTGTETGNTIYF	TGCGCCAGCAGCTATACAGGAACGGAAACTGGAAACACCATATATTTT
TRBV5-8	TRBJ2-1	NA	NA	CASSIRPQRRFF	TGTGCCAGCAGCATACGACCCCAACGGCGGTTCTTC
TRBV7-9	TRBJ2-3	NA	NA	CASSSGTSTDTQYF	TGTGCCAGCAGTTCCGGGACTTCCACAGATACGCAGTATTTT
TRBV5-1	TRBJ2-2	NA	NA	CASNLYKNGNTGELFF	TGCGCCAGCAACCTATACAAGAACGGTAACACCGGGGAGCTGTTTTTT
TRBV29-1	TRBJ2-3	TRBD2	NA	CSVERGRSTDTQYF	TGCAGCGTTGAACGCGGGAGGAGCACAGATACGCAGTATTTT
TRBV2	TRBJ2-7	TRBD1	NA	CAILSRGQGTYEQYF	TGTGCCATTCTATCACGAGGACAGGGCACCTACGAGCAGTACTTC
TRBV5-4	TRBJ1-2	NA	NA	CASSPPIGTVNYGYTF	TGTGCCAGCAGCCCACCGATTGGGACGGTAAACTATGGCTACACCTTC
TRBV6-4	TRBJ2-3	TRBD2	NA	CASSVAGGPTDTQYF	TGTGCCAGCAGTGTAGCGGGGGGGCCCACAGATACGCAGTATTTT
TRBV6-5	TRBJ2-1	TRBD1	once	CASSYSGTGEYEQFF	TGTGCCAGCAGTTACTCGGGGACAGGGGAGTATGAGCAGTTCTTC
TRBV27	TRBJ2-7	NA	NA	CASSPTSRRGEQYF	TGTGCCAGCAGTCCAACGAGTAGGCGGGGCGAGCAGTACTTC
TRBV7-6	TRBJ2-7	NA	NA	CASSLDKTYEQYF	TGTGCCAGCAGCTTAGATAAGACCTACGAGCAGTACTTC
TRBV6-1	TRBJ2-2	TRBD2	once	CASSWGLADTGELFF	TGTGCCAGCAGCTGGGGACTAGCGGACACCGGGGAGCTGTTTTTT
TRBV6-5	TRBJ1-2	NA	NA	CASSYSTQRRYGYTF	TGTGCCAGCAGTTACTCGACACAGAGGCGGTATGGCTACACCTTC
TRBV18	TRBJ2-7	NA	NA	CASSPGPSPEQYF	TGTGCCAGCTCACCGGGACCGAGTCCCGAGCAGTACTTC
TRBV7-3	TRBJ2-2	TRBD1	NA	CASSSTGTGELFF	TGTGCCAGCAGCTCGACAGGGACGGGGGAGCTGTTTTTT
TRBV18	TRBJ1-1	TRBD1	NA	CASSPIGGEAFF	TGTGCCAGCTCCCCGATAGGGGGCGAAGCTTTCTTT
TRBV12-5	TRBJ1-2	NA	once	CASGLSGASNYGYTF	TGTGCTAGTGGTTTGTCCGGAGCCTCTAACTATGGCTACACCTTC
TRBV6-5	TRBJ1-1	NA	few	CASRRTANTEAFF	TGTGCCAGCAGACGGACGGCGAACACTGAAGCTTTCTTT
TRBV15	TRBJ2-1	TRBD1	NA	CATSSGQGNNEQFF	TGTGCCACCAGCTCGGGACAGGGGAACAATGAGCAGTTCTTC
TRBV7-2	TRBJ2-7	TRBD1	NA	CASSLGDRGIYEQYF	TGTGCCAGCAGCTTAGGGGACAGGGGGATTTACGAGCAGTACTTC
TRBV27	TRBJ2-7	TRBD1	NA	CASQKGGPSYEQYF	TGTGCCAGCCAAAAAGGGGGCCCCTCCTACGAGCAGTACTTC
TRBV30	TRBJ1-3	NA	NA	CAWSAGGTGNTIYF	TGTGCCTGGAGTGCCGGGGGCACTGGAAACACCATATATTTT
TRBV7-6	TRBJ1-6	NA	NA	CASSRTDSNSPLHF	TGTGCCAGCAGTCGGACGGACTCTAATTCACCCCTCCACTTT
TRBV7-2	TRBJ2-3	NA	once	CASSLVGGTGDTQYF	TGTGCCAGCAGCTTAGTTGGGGGTACCGGAGATACGCAGTATTTT
TRBV18	TRBJ2-7	TRBD2	NA	CASSPWQRGGLYEQYF	TGTGCCAGCTCACCATGGCAGCGGGGGGGCCTCTACGAGCAGTACTTC
TRBV28	TRBJ2-5	TRBD2	NA	CASSRVGTSGRASETQYF	TGTGCCAGCTCCCGGGTGGGGACTAGCGGGAGGGCGTCCGAGACCCAGTACTTC